A single sample is the source of the 30 T cell receptor beta chains below, sequenced in a study of blood T cell repertoires in COVID-19. Generated by immunoSEQ multiplex PCR, the TCRdb table keeps only in-frame clones and is missing some. Here the sample spans 100,000 to 150,000 clones, over 80% being singletons. Sequenced input: peripheral blood. These receptors were taken from a man aged 40-55 years with active or convalescent COVID-19.

The chain is built from TRBV29-1 and TRBJ2-5; 11 nucleotides agree with TRBD2. V was pared by 7 bases and J by 5 bases, with 6 bases of the junction left unmatched. Germline CDR1 is SQVTM and CDR2 is ANQGSEA. The CDR3 runs 13 residues. In nucleotides, the CDR3 is TGCAGCGGTAGCGGGGGGGCCAGGGAGACCCAGTACTTC. It specifies CSGSGGARETQYF.

This rearrangement joins TRBV25-1 to TRBJ1-3; TRBD1 aligns across 8 bases. J gave up 0 bases and V 5 bases, and 3 bases lay outside the gene matches. CDR1 is MGHDK and CDR2 is SYGVNS in the germline V gene. The CDR3 length is 15 residues. CDR3 DNA: TGTGCCAGCAGTTCACAGGGGGACTCTGGAAACACCATATATTTT. It is translated as CASSSQGDSGNTIYF.

This chain joins TRBV5-1 and TRBJ2-7, with D maybe TRBD1 (6 bases). Germline lookup yields CDR1 SGHRS and CDR2 YFSETQ. The CDR3 loop spans 13 amino acids. V dropped 4 bases and J dropped 4 bases, with 12 bases sitting between them. DNA for the CDR3: TGCGCCAGCAGCCCGGGGACACAGTACGAGCAGTACTTC. Translation gives CASSPGTQYEQYF. The full variable domain, completed using reference TRBV5-1 and TRBJ2-7, is KAGVTQTPRYLIKTRGQQVTLSCSPISGHRSVSWYQQTPGQGLQFLFEYFSETQRNKGNFPGRFSGRQFSNSRSEMNVSTLELGDSALYLCASSPGTQYEQYFGPGTRLTVT.

This clone is a singleton in its sample. The chain combines TRBV5-1 with TRBJ2-7; D not resolved. CDR3 length: 11 amino acids. Germline V gene lookup returns CDR1 SGHRS and CDR2 YFSETQ. V lost 1 base, J lost 6 bases, and 5 bases lay in between. CDR3 sequence: CASSLRSEQYF. The DNA for the CDR3 is TGCGCCAGCAGCTTGCGGTCCGAGCAGTACTTC.

The chain recombines TRBV3-1 (or the pseudogene TRBV3-2) with TRBJ2-7, with 12 bases fitting TRBD1. The CDR3 is 15 amino acids. Trimming at V came to 6 bases and at J to 4 bases, leaving 7 bases not matched to a gene. CDR1 is LGHDT and CDR2 is YNNKEL in the germline V gene (reference sequence). The CDR3 loop reads CASRRGTGGGYEQYF. CDR3 sequence (DNA): TGTGCCAGCAGGCGAGGGACAGGGGGCGGATACGAGCAGTACTTC.

The chain couples TRBV10-3 to TRBJ2-7; 9 bases line up with TRBD2. The J segment lost 7 bases and the V segment lost 2 bases, leaving 6 bases of the junction unmatched. Germline loops: CDR1 ENHRY, CDR2 SYGVKD. The CDR3 consists of 14 residues. The CDR3, as DNA: TGTGCCATCAGTGAGGGCCTAGCGGGGAAAGAGCAGTACTTC. Residues: CAISEGLAGKEQYF.

V is TRBV27 and J is TRBJ2-1; tentatively, D is TRBD1 (6 bases). Trimming stripped 5 bases from V and 4 bases from J, with 6 bases between. Germline-derived CDR1 and CDR2 are MNHEY and SMNVEV (reference sequence). The CDR3 consists of 12 residues. CDR3 coding DNA: TGTGCCAGCAGTGACAGGTACAATGAGCAGTTCTTC. Residues: CASSDRYNEQFF.

V and J are TRBV24-1 and TRBJ1-5, with D tentatively TRBD1 (5 bases). V gave up 3 bases and J gave up 1 base, with 21 bases separating them. This CDR3 region has 19 residues. Germline V gene data show CDR1 as KGHDR and CDR2 as SFDVKD. The CDR3 loop is CATSDPPFSGEGSNQPQHF. CDR3 sequence (DNA): TGTGCCACCAGTGATCCGCCTTTCTCGGGGGAAGGGAGCAATCAGCCCCAGCATTTT.

This chain links TRBV30 with TRBJ2-7; tentatively, D is TRBD1 (6 bases). The CDR3 sequence is 13 residues long. Trimming shortened V by 0 bases and J by 6 bases, and 12 bases separated the two germline ends. Germline CDR1 GTSNPN, CDR2 SVGIG (reference sequence). The CDR3 spells CAWSVAGAGEQYF. CDR3 nucleotides: TGTGCCTGGAGTGTAGCAGGGGCGGGCGAGCAGTACTTC.

The V gene is TRBV7-3, the J gene TRBJ1-4; TRBD1 might be the D (5 bases). The V gene lost 5 bases and the J gene lost 12 bases, with 16 bases spanning the gap. CDR1 and CDR2 (germline): SGHTA, FQGTGA. The CDR3 runs 13 residues. CDR3 region: CASSPSSAGELFF. In nucleotides, the CDR3 is TGTGCCAGCAGCCCCTCTTCCGCGGGGGAACTGTTTTTT.

The CDR3 DNA reads TGTGCCAGCAGTCTGAGACCCCCGCTTAGCGGGGGGGCCGAAACCACCTACGAGCAGTACTTC. Translated: CASSLRPPLSGGAETTYEQYF. The V gene is TRBV27, the J gene TRBJ2-7; 11 nucleotides agree with TRBD2. CDR1 and CDR2 (germline): MNHEY, SMNVEV (reference sequence). The CDR3 runs 21 residues. V was pared by 5 bases and J by 2 bases, with 23 bases of the junction left unmatched.

This chain connects TRBV6-2 or TRBV6-3 to TRBJ2-7; D is possibly TRBD1 (7 bases). Germline-derived CDR1 and CDR2 are MNHEY and SVGEGT. The CDR3 covers 15 residues. Trimming stripped 1 base from V and 0 bases from J, with 10 bases between. The CDR3 sequence is CASSYWGDSSYEQYF. DNA of the CDR3: TGTGCCAGCAGTTACTGGGGGGACAGCTCCTACGAGCAGTACTTC.

The chain recombines TRBV7-9 with TRBJ1-1; TRBD1 is a possible D gene (6 bases). V lost 5 bases, J lost 5 bases, and 12 bases lay in between. The CDR3 length is 13 residues. Germline lookup yields CDR1 SEHNR and CDR2 FQNEAQ (reference sequence). CDR3 loop: CASSQQGGTEAFF. CDR3 in DNA: TGTGCCAGCAGCCAACAGGGTGGGACTGAAGCTTTCTTT. The whole variable domain, remainder taken from reference TRBV7-9 and TRBJ1-1, is DTGVSQNPRHKITKRGQNVTFRCDPISEHNRLYWYRQTLGQGPEFLTYFQNEAQLEKSRLLSDRFSAERPKGSFSTLEIQRTEQGDSAMYLCASSQQGGTEAFFGQGTRLTVV.

CDR3: CASRNPQAASYEQYF. CDR3 nucleotides: TGTGCCAGTAGGAACCCACAGGCGGCCTCCTACGAGCAGTACTTC. The J gene is TRBJ2-7, the V gene TRBV19; D is perhaps TRBD1 (5 bases). V was cut by 6 bases and J by 0 bases, with 15 bases left in between. Per germline, CDR1 LNHDA and CDR2 SQIVND (reference sequence). CDR3 length: 15 amino acids.

The V and J genes are TRBV9 and TRBJ2-3; no firm D call. There are 13 residues in the CDR3. Trimming took 0 bases from V and 4 from J, leaving 6 bases between them. CDR1 SGDLS and CDR2 YYNGEE come from the germline V gene. Here the CDR3 reads CASSVATADTQYF. For the CDR3, the DNA is TGTGCCAGCAGCGTAGCCACGGCAGATACGCAGTATTTT.

This clone occurred once. The chain couples TRBV5-1 to TRBJ1-4; 10 bases map to TRBD1. V dropped 1 base and J dropped 4; count of bases not matched to a gene: 4. Germline V CDR1 and CDR2: SGHRS, YFSETQ. The CDR3 totals 16 residues. DNA for the CDR3: TGCGCCAGCAGCTTGAGACAGGGGGCTGGTAATGAAAAACTGTTTTTT. Translating gives CASSLRQGAGNEKLFF.

This clone has a count of ten or more. Written as DNA, the CDR3 is TGTGCCAGCAGTTACTCGGACACCTACGAGCAGTACTTC. This sequence encodes CASSYSDTYEQYF. V usage is TRBV6-2 or TRBV6-3 and J usage is TRBJ2-7; TRBD1 is a possible D gene (5 bases). Germline CDR1 reads MNHEY; CDR2 reads SVGEGT. V was clipped by 0 bases and J by 2 bases, with 5 bases between them. This CDR3 contains 13 residues.

The gene calls are TRBV2 and TRBJ1-1, with 9 bases aligning to TRBD1. The ends lost 6 bases at V and 1 base at J; junction bases unmatched: 3. CDR3 size: 14 residues. Germline V CDR1 and CDR2: SNHLY, FYNNEI. The CDR3 DNA reads TGTGCCAGCAGGACACAGGGGGCGAACACTGAAGCTTTCTTT. Translation gives CASRTQGANTEAFF. The complete variable domain, with remaining parts taken from reference TRBV2 and TRBJ1-1, reads EPEVTQTPSHQVTQMGQEVILRCVPISNHLYFYWYRQILGQKVEFLVSFYNNEISEKSEIFDDQFSVERPDGSNFTLKIRSTKLEDSAMYFCASRTQGANTEAFFGQGTRLTVV.

The V call is TRBV19, the J call TRBJ2-2, with 7 nucleotides matching TRBD2. From germline, CDR1 is LNHDA and CDR2 SQIVND (reference sequence). With 10 bases clipped from V and 4 bases from J, the junction kept 9 bases outside the gene matches. The CDR3 loop spans 14 amino acids. CDR3 bases: TGTGCCACCGGGCTAGCGGCTAGCACCGGGGAGCTGTTTTTT. This encodes CATGLAASTGELFF.

J is TRBJ2-3 and V is TRBV27, with D maybe TRBD1 (5 bases). The CDR3 contains 15 residues. Germline assignment: CDR1 MNHEY and CDR2 SMNVEV (reference sequence). Trimming stripped 5 bases from V and 5 bases from J, with 17 bases between. CDR3 protein: CASSQLLRVGDTQYF. CDR3 sequence (DNA): TGTGCCAGCAGTCAACTCCTCAGGGTAGGAGATACGCAGTATTTT.

The J gene is TRBJ2-2, the V gene TRBV7-8; tentative D call: TRBD2 (6 bases). V was clipped by 0 bases and J by 5 bases, with 7 bases between them. The CDR3 contains 14 residues. Per germline, CDR1 SGHVS and CDR2 FQNEAQ. Written as DNA, the CDR3 is TGTGCCAGCAGCTTAGCAGGGACTACCGGGGAGCTGTTTTTT. Amino acid sequence: CASSLAGTTGELFF.

The rearrangement uses TRBV4-2 and TRBJ2-5; D is possibly TRBD1 (7 bases). V lost 0 bases and J lost 5, with 13 bases in between. CDR1 is LGHNA, CDR2 YNFKEQ, per germline. The CDR3 contains 15 residues. The CDR3, as DNA: TGTGCCAGCAGCCAAGATGGCAGGGGGGTGGAGACCCAGTACTTC. This sequence encodes CASSQDGRGVETQYF.

The V and J genes are TRBV19 and TRBJ2-4; D gene uncertain. Germline lookup yields CDR1 LNHDA and CDR2 SQIVND (reference sequence). V lost 7 bases and J 0 bases, leaving 7 bases between the germline ends. The CDR3 is 13 amino acids. The CDR3: CASTHLAKNIQYF. CDR3 DNA: TGTGCCAGTACCCACTTAGCCAAAAACATTCAGTACTTC.

The chain carries TRBV7-3 and TRBJ1-4, with a possible D match to TRBD1 (5 bases). From germline, CDR1 is SGHTA and CDR2 FQGTGA. The germline V and J ends were trimmed by 4 bases and 5 bases, with 20 bases remaining between them. The CDR3 runs 17 residues. DNA of the CDR3: TGTGCCAGCAGCTCCCCCCGCGGGGCACCAGGGAATGAAAAACTGTTTTTT. This translates into CASSSPRGAPGNEKLFF. The full variable domain, with the rest looked up from reference TRBV7-3 and TRBJ1-4, is GAGVSQTPSNKVTEKGKYVELRCDPISGHTALYWYRQSLGQGPEFLIYFQGTGAADDSGLPNDRFFAVRPEGSVSTLKIQRTERGDSAVYLCASSSPRGAPGNEKLFFGSGTQLSVL.

This clone was counted once. One end of the junction varies from germline; a read error may be responsible. This sequence joins TRBV11-2 and TRBJ2-4, with 7 bases identical to TRBD2. The CDR3 is 13 residues long. Germline values: CDR1 SGHAT, CDR2 FQNNGV. The CDR3 loop reads CASSLDWGGEGRF. As DNA, the CDR3 is TGTGCCAGCAGCTTAGACTGGGGAGGGGAGGGGCGCTTC.

This chain links TRBV19 with TRBJ2-5; 13 positions agree with TRBD2. Germline CDR1 is LNHDA and CDR2 is SQIVND (reference sequence). Trimming removed 8 bases from V and 4 bases from J; junction bases left unmatched: 7. This CDR3 contains 15 residues. Written as DNA, the CDR3 is TGTGCCAGTTCTACTAGCGGGGGGGCCGGAGAGACCCAGTACTTC. Amino acids: CASSTSGGAGETQYF.

The genes are TRBV7-3 and TRBJ1-1; maybe TRBD1 (5 bases). The CDR3 spans 13 residues. The V end lost 2 bases, the J end lost 1 base, and 5 bases lay between the germline ends. CDR1 and CDR2 (germline): SGHTA, FQGTGA. The CDR3 nucleotides read TGTGCCAGCAGCTTACAGGGGAACACTGAAGCTTTCTTT. Protein product: CASSLQGNTEAFF.

V usage is TRBV6-1 and J usage is TRBJ2-1, with no clear D. Germline CDR1 is MNHNS and CDR2 is SASEGT. This CDR3 contains 17 residues. The V gene lost 0 bases and the J gene lost 0 bases, with 12 bases spanning the gap. The CDR3: CASSEALVRSSYNEQFF. The CDR3 DNA follows: TGTGCCAGCAGTGAAGCGCTGGTGCGGAGCTCCTACAATGAGCAGTTCTTC.

This clone has a handful of counts. The chain uses TRBV6-5 and TRBJ1-3; 7 nucleotides line up with TRBD1. Germline CDR1 is MNHEY and CDR2 is SVGAGI. V trimming: 6 bases; J trimming: 8 bases; junction bases outside the gene matches: 10. CDR3 length equals 14 residues. This CDR3 is CASSDKSGGYTIYF. In DNA form, the CDR3 reads TGTGCCAGCAGCGATAAGTCAGGGGGTTACACCATATATTTT.

V gene TRBV3-1 (or the pseudogene TRBV3-2) combines with J gene TRBJ1-1; a weak D match, TRBD1 (6 bases). The V end was cut by 3 bases, the J end by 6 bases, with 11 bases between. CDR3 length: 13 residues. The germline V gene encodes CDR1 LGHDT and CDR2 YNNKEL (reference sequence). The CDR3 loop reads CASSHDRRPEAFF. DNA of the CDR3: TGTGCCAGCAGCCACGACAGGCGTCCTGAAGCTTTCTTT.